Sequencing of this TCR beta chain was carried out in a study of molecular identifiers for immune sequencing clone quantification. Study outcomes and limitations: Highly expanded clone sizes could be underestimated by identical TCR molecules that share a barcode. Clones carrying above 20 RNA copies accounted for over 99% of effector molecules, under 1% in naive cells.

MiXCR, applied by TCRdb to the PCR reads, yields one record per CDR3 protein. The data hold 38,000 or so distinct CDR3 sequences, with under 20% observed a single time. About this clonotype: Its antigen is unknown. A read error is possible here, since a much larger clone lies one base away.

Naive CD8 T cell sorting was performed on the CD8+CD4-CCR7+CD45RA+ phenotype. Sequencing was done on a sample of naive CD8+ T cells from blood, with Jurkat cell RNA spiked in. Documented subset: FACS-sorted CD8+CD4-CCR7+CD45RA+ naive T cells. This clonotype was sampled from a human donor in good health. Some libraries in this study had Jurkat cell RNA spiked in.

CDR3 residues: CASGVLAGAEEQYF. The CDR3 DNA reads as TGTGCCAGCGGAGTACTAGCGGGAGCGGAAGAGCAGTACTTC. The V call is TRBV6-5, the J call TRBJ2-7; TRBD2 agrees at 11 bases. With 8 bases clipped from V and 7 bases from J, the junction kept 10 bases outside the gene matches. The CDR3 has 14 residues. The germline CDR1 and CDR2 sequences are MNHEY and SVGAGI.